The 16 T cell receptor beta chains listed next were all sequenced from one sample in a study of T cells in Graves' hyperthyroidism and ophthalmopathy. Amplification of TCR beta CDR3 regions used RNA as the template. First-round RT-PCR targeting the TCR CDR3 was performed with the HTBI primer set. TCRdb itself ran the multiplex PCR reads through MiXCR, one entry per CDR3 protein. In the table there are some 600,000 distinct CDR3 sequences, approximately 15% of which are singletons. The sequenced material came from blood. These receptors were obtained from a woman aged 25 to 39 with Graves' hyperthyroidism that later progressed to Graves' ophthalmopathy.

The V call is TRBV7-9, the J call TRBJ1-3, with D perhaps TRBD1 (5 bases). This CDR3 spans 16 amino acids. CDR1 and CDR2 from the germline V gene are SEHNR and FQNEAQ (reference sequence). Trimming shortened V by 5 bases and J by 3 bases, and 17 bases separated the two germline ends. Here the CDR3 DNA reads TGTGCCAGCAGCCCCCAGGGCGGGGCTCATGGAAACACCATATATTTT. Translating it yields CASSPQGGAHGNTIYF.

This clonotype was counted many times. This chain uses TRBV14 with TRBJ2-1, with 9 bases fitting TRBD1. J lost 5 bases, V lost 8 bases, and 4 bases had no gene match. From germline, CDR1 is SGHDN and CDR2 FVKESK. The length of the CDR3 is 13 residues. CDR3 in DNA: TGTGCCAGCCGGGGACAGGGTGACAATGAGCAGTTCTTC. It translates to CASRGQGDNEQFF.

In its sample, this clonotype was seen a few times. Being one base from a much bigger clone, this may be a read error. The chain recombines TRBV20-1 with TRBJ1-1; perhaps TRBD1 as D (5 bases). From germline, CDR1 is DFQATT and CDR2 SNEGSKA (reference sequence). The CDR3 runs 15 residues. V was trimmed by 3 bases and J by 3 bases, leaving 17 bases between them. CDR3 bases: TGCAGTGCTAGTTGGGCAGGGATGGGGGACACTGAAGCTTTCTTT. This gives the protein CSASWAGMGDTEAFF.

This clonotype appeared many times. V usage is TRBV19 and J usage is TRBJ2-2; 7 bases map to TRBD1. Germline assignment: CDR1 LNHDA and CDR2 SQIVND (reference sequence). With 5 bases clipped from V and 3 bases from J, the junction kept 3 bases outside the gene matches. The CDR3 has 14 residues. CDR3: CASSLGTDTGELFF. CDR3 sequence (DNA): TGTGCCAGTAGTCTTGGGACAGACACCGGGGAGCTGTTTTTT. The full variable domain, in which reference TRBV19 and TRBJ2-2 provide the parts outside the CDR3, is DGGITQSPKYLFRKEGQNVTLSCEQNLNHDAMYWYRQDPGQGLRLIYYSQIVNDFQKGDIAEGYSVSREKKESFPLTVTSAQKNPTAFYLCASSLGTDTGELFFGEGSRLTVL.

This clonotype has a count of ten or more. The chain couples TRBV12-3 or TRBV12-4 to TRBJ1-3; no definite D call. V was trimmed by 3 bases and J by 4 bases, leaving 10 bases between them. The CDR3 runs to 14 residues. CDR3 amino acids: CASSFTTGGNTIYF. DNA of the CDR3: TGTGCCAGCAGTTTTACCACGGGCGGAAACACCATATATTTT.

Ten or more counts support this clonotype. J is TRBJ1-4 and V is TRBV5-6; 9 bases are shared with TRBD1. With 4 bases clipped from V and 7 bases from J, the junction kept 5 bases outside the gene matches. The germline gives CDR1 SGHDT, CDR2 YYEEEE. The CDR3 sequence is 14 residues long. CDR3: CASSPTGGREKLFF. The CDR3 DNA reads as TGTGCCAGCAGCCCGACAGGGGGACGTGAAAAACTGTTTTTT. The full variable domain, its missing parts supplied by reference TRBV5-6 and TRBJ1-4, is DAGVTQSPTHLIKTRGQQVTLRCSPKSGHDTVSWYQQALGQGPQFIFQYYEEEERQRGNFPDRFSGHQFPNYSSELNVNALLLGDSALYLCASSPTGGREKLFFGSGTQLSVL.

This chain connects TRBV2 to TRBJ1-5; the D gene is possibly TRBD1 (5 bases). Trimming left V 6 bases short and J 4 bases short, with 10 bases between. The germline V gene has CDR1 SNHLY and CDR2 FYNNEI. The CDR3 runs 13 residues. The CDR3 here is CASRGQRNQPQHF. In DNA form, the CDR3 reads TGTGCCAGCAGAGGACAACGTAATCAGCCCCAGCATTTT.

This clonotype was counted ten times or more. CDR3 amino acids: CASSLIHSPLHF. The CDR3 nucleotides read TGTGCCAGCAGTTTAATCCATTCACCCCTCCACTTT. The rearrangement joins TRBV28 to TRBJ1-6; D gene uncertain. CDR3 length equals 12 residues. Germline values: CDR1 MDHEN, CDR2 SYDVKM. V gave up 2 bases and J gave up 8 bases, with 4 bases separating them.

This clonotype was detected a few times. The chain joins TRBV6-1 to TRBJ1-4, with D possibly TRBD1 on 5 matching bases. V dropped 6 bases and J dropped 4 bases, with 15 bases sitting between them. The CDR3 runs 15 residues. CDR1 MNHNS and CDR2 SASEGT come from the germline V gene. The CDR3 region has the DNA TGTGCCAGCAGCTCTCCGGGACGGAATAATGAAAAACTGTTTTTT. Protein: CASSSPGRNNEKLFF.

In its sample, this clonotype was seen a few times. This rearrangement joins TRBV3-1 to TRBJ1-3; no reliable D call. Per the germline V gene, CDR1 is LGHDT and CDR2 is YNNKEL (reference sequence). There are 16 residues in the CDR3. V lost 4 bases and J 0 bases, leaving 13 bases between the germline ends. CDR3 amino acids: CASSPKGTLSGNTIYF. The CDR3 DNA is TGTGCCAGCAGCCCAAAAGGCACCCTCTCTGGAAACACCATATATTTT.

This clonotype was detected ten times or more. The J gene is TRBJ2-5, the V gene TRBV7-2, with D possibly TRBD2 on 5 matching bases. This CDR3 is 13 amino acids long. V was trimmed by 7 bases and J by 2 bases, leaving 11 bases between them. CDR1 SGHTA and CDR2 FQGNSA come from the germline V gene. The CDR3 region has the DNA TGTGCCAGCACCATTAGGACTCAAGAGACCCAGTACTTC. Its translation is CASTIRTQETQYF.

The sample holds many counts of this clonotype. V and J are TRBV5-1 and TRBJ2-2; D possibly corresponds to TRBD1 (5 bases). Germline V gene sequence: CDR1 SGHRS, CDR2 YFSETQ. Trimming shortened V by 0 bases and J by 7 bases, and 16 bases separated the two germline ends. This CDR3 contains 16 residues. CDR3 in amino acids: CASSLVSHDSLGELFF. In nucleotides, the CDR3 is TGCGCCAGCAGCTTGGTATCCCACGACAGCCTCGGGGAGCTGTTTTTT.

This clonotype came up many times. The chain carries TRBV12-5 and TRBJ2-1, with 10 bases lining up with TRBD2. Germline CDR1 and CDR2: LGHNT and FRNRAP. The junction had 7 bases not matched to a gene; V was cut back by 6 bases and J by 5 bases. This CDR3 contains 15 residues. The CDR3 nucleotides are TGTGCTAGTGGAACAGGACTAGCGGCTAACAATGAGCAGTTCTTC. Translated, it gives CASGTGLAANNEQFF.

Remarks on this clonotype: Given a much more abundant clone one base away, this may be a read error. This chain joins TRBV5-5 and TRBJ2-7; tentatively, D is TRBD2 (5 bases). CDR1 and CDR2 (germline): SGHKS, YYEKEE (reference sequence). The CDR3 runs 14 residues. The CDR3 DNA follows: TGTGCCGGCAGCTTGAGAGGGTCTCGCGACGAGCAGTACTTC. It specifies CAGSLRGSRDEQYF.

This clonotype was counted at least ten times. The genes are TRBV3-1 and TRBJ1-5; D gene unclear. This CDR3 has 14 residues. Germline values: CDR1 LGHDT, CDR2 YNNKEL (reference sequence). Trimming stripped 1 base from V and 1 base from J, with 5 bases between. The CDR3 region is CASSQGVSNQPQHF. CDR3 bases: TGTGCCAGCAGCCAAGGCGTCAGCAATCAGCCCCAGCATTTT.

This clonotype was observed at least ten times. The CDR3 loop is CSVSGTKYNEQFF. The CDR3 DNA is TGCAGCGTCAGCGGGACAAAATACAATGAGCAGTTCTTC. The chain couples TRBV29-1 to TRBJ2-1; a possible D gene is TRBD2 (7 bases). The CDR3 is 13 amino acids. The germline CDR1 and CDR2 sequences are SQVTM and ANQGSEA. V was shortened by 6 bases and J by 4 bases, with 13 bases between the two germline ends.